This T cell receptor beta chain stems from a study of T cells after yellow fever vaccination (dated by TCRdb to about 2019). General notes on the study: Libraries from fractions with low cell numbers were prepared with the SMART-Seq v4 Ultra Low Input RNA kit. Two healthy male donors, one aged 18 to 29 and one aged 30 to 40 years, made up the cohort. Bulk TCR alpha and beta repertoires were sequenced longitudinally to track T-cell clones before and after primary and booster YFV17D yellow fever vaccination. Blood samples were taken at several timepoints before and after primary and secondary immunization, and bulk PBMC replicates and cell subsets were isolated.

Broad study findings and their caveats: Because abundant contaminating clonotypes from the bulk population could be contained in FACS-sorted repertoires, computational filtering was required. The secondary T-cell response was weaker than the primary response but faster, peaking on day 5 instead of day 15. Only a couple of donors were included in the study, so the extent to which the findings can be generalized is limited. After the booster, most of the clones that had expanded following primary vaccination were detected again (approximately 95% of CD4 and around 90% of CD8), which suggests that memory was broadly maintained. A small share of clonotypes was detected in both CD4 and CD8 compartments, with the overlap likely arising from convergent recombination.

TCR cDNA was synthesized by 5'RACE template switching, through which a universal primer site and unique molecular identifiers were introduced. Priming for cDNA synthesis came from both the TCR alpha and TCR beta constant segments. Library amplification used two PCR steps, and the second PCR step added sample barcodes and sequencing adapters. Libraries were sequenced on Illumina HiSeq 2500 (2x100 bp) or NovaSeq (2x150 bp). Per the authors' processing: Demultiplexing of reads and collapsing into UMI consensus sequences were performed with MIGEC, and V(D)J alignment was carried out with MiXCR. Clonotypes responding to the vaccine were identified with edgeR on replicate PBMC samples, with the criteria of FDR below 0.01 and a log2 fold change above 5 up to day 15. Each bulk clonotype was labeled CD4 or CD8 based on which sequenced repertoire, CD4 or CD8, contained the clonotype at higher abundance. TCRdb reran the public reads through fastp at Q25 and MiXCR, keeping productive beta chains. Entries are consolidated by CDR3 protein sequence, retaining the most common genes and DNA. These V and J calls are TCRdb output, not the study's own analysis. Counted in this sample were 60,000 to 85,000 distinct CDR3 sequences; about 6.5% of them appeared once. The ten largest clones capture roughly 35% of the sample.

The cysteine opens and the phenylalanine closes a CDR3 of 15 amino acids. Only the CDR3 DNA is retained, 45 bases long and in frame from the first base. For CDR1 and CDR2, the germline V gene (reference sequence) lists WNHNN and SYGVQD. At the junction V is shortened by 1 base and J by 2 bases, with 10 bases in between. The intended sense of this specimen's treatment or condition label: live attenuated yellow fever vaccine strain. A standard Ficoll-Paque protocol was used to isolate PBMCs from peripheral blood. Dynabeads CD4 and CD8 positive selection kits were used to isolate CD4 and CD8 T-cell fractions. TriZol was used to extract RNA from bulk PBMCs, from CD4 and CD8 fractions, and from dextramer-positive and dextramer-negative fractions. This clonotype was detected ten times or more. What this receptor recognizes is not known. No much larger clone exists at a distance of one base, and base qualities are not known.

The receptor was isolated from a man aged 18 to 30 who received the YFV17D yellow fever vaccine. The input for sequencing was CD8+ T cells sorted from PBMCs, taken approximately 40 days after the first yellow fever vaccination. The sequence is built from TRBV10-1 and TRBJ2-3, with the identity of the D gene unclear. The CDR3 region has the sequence CASSEYGRDTDTQYF. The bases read TGCGCCAGCAGTGAGTATGGACGAGACACAGATACGCAGTATTTT.